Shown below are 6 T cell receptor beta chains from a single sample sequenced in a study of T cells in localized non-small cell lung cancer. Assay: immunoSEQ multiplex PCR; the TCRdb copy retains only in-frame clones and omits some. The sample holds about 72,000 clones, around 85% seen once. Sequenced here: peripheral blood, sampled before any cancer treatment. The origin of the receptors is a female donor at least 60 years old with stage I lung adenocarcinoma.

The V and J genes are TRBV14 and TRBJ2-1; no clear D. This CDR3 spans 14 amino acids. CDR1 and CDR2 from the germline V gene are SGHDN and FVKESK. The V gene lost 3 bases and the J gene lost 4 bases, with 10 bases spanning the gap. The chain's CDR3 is CASSQAMDYNEQFF. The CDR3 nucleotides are TGTGCCAGCAGCCAGGCGATGGATTACAATGAGCAGTTCTTC.

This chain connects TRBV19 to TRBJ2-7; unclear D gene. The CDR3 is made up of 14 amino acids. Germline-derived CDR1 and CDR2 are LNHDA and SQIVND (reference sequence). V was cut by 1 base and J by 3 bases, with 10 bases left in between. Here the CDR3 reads CASSIGGWGYEQYF. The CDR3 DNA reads TGTGCCAGTAGTATAGGGGGATGGGGCTACGAGCAGTACTTC.

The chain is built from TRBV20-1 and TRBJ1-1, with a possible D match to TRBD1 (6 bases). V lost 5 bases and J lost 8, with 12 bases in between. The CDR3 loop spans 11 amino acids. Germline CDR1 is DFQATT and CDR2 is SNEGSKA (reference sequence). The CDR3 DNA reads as TGCAGTGCTGCCGACAGGTCCGAAGCTTTCTTT. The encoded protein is CSAADRSEAFF.

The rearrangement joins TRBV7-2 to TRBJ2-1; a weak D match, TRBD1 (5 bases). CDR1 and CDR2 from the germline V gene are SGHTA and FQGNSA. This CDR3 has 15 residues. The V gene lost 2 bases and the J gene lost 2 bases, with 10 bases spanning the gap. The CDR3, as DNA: TGTGCCAGCAGCTTAAGCGCAGGGCCCTACAATGAGCAGTTCTTC. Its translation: CASSLSAGPYNEQFF.

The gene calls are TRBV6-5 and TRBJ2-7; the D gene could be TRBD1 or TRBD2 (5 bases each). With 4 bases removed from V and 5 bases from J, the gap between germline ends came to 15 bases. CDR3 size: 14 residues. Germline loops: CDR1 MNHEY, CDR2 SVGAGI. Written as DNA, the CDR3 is TGTGCCAGCAGTTGGGACCGACCTCCGGACGAGCAGTACTTC. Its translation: CASSWDRPPDEQYF.

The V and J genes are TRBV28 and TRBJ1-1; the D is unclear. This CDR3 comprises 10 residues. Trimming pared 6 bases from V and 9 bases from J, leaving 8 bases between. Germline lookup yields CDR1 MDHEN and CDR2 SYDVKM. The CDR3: CASSQEKAFF. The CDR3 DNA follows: TGTGCCAGCAGCCAAGAGAAAGCTTTCTTT.